This paragraph covers one T cell receptor (beta chain) sequence. Antigen: not known. Amplification used 60 Vbeta primers and 13 Jbeta primers. Clones were sequenced by immunoSEQ multiplex PCR, and TCRdb holds only the in-frame ones, with some missing. The data contain about 150,000 clones, around four fifths of them singletons. CDR1 is MDHEN, CDR2 SYDVKM, per germline. The CDR3 has 17 residues. J gave up 1 base and V 2 bases, and 9 bases lay outside the gene matches. These data belong to a study of cytomegalovirus exposure and HLA in healthy donors. Across the study: A data release that came early held 80 million to 95 million unique TCRs from HLA-typed donors. The Caucasian-associated ancestry cluster held around 81% of roughly 400 genotyped donors. Study-level points and caveats: Certain indistinguishable V segments, among them TRBV6-2 and TRBV6-3, were excluded. A later analysis reportedly found that, within productive TCRs, an Asian-associated ancestry cluster had fewer N-insertions than the mean observed across the roughly 730 donors.

The sequencing input was PBMCs. The chain links TRBV28 to TRBJ2-5; TRBD1 matches 8 bases. The source is a man aged 35 to 55 in good health and CMV-seronegative. CDR3 bases: TGTGCCAGCAGTTTACCCCCGGACAGGGCAACCCAAGAGACCCAGTACTTC. Translating it yields CASSLPPDRATQETQYF.